This TCR beta chain comes out of a study of response to subunit inactivated influenza vaccine (dated by TCRdb to 2016 to 2019). In the study overall: Deep quantitative profiling of the T cell receptor repertoire was used in the study to follow responses to a trivalent subunit inactivated influenza vaccine.

Study-wide findings and limitations: According to the authors, only a limited number of new T cells may be recruited by each seasonal influenza vaccination.

The receptor library was made with RT-PCR. This sample was sequenced with an Illumina HiSeq 2500. TCRdb cleaned the public reads at Q25 with fastp, built clones with MiXCR and kept in-frame beta chains. CDR3 protein duplicates are merged, each entry listing the most common genes and DNA. Here the sample has roughly 700,000 distinct CDR3 sequences; approximately 14% occur a single time. The top ten clonotypes cover approximately 7% of the sample. With regard to this clonotype: Its antigen specificity is not known. Base qualities are not provided; no much larger clone lies one nucleotide away.

The germline V gene (reference sequence) provides CDR1 SGHKS and CDR2 YYEKEE. The junction shows trimming of 2 bases on V and 6 bases on J, and the gene matches do not reach 14 bases of it. The CDR3, cysteine through phenylalanine, is 17 amino acids long. Only the CDR3 portion is preserved as DNA: 51 bases, with reading frame beginning at the first base. The specimen comprised PBMCs from blood, sampled 14 to 15 days before vaccination. The chain uses TRBV5-5 and TRBJ2-3; a stretch of 8 junction bases matches TRBD2. The TCR sequence derives from a man between 45 and 60 years old who received an inactivated influenza vaccine. Donor details come from another sample of the same person, matched by shared clones. The DNA sequence is as follows: TGTGCCAGCAGCTTATTCCTTGCGGGGGGATCGGGGGATACGCAGTATTTT. This is translated as CASSLFLAGGSGDTQYF. Outside the CDR3, residues come from the reference TRBV5-5 and TRBJ2-3 proteins, so the full variable domain is: DAGVTQSPTHLIKTRGQQVTLRCSPISGHKSVSWYQQVLGQGPQFIFQYYEKEERGRGNFPDRFSARQFPNYSSELNVNALLLGDSALYLCASSLFLAGGSGDTQYFGPGTRLTVL.